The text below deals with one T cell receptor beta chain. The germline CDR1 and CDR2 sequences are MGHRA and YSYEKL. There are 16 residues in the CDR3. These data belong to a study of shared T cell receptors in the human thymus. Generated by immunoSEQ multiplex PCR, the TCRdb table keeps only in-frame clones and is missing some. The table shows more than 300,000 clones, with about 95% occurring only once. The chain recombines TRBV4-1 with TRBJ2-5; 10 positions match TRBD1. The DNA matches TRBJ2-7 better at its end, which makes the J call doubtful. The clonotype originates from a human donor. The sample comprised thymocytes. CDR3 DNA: TGCGCCAGCAGCCAGGTACCCGGGACAGGGGTCTACGAGCAGTACTTC. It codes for CASSQVPGTGVYEQYF.